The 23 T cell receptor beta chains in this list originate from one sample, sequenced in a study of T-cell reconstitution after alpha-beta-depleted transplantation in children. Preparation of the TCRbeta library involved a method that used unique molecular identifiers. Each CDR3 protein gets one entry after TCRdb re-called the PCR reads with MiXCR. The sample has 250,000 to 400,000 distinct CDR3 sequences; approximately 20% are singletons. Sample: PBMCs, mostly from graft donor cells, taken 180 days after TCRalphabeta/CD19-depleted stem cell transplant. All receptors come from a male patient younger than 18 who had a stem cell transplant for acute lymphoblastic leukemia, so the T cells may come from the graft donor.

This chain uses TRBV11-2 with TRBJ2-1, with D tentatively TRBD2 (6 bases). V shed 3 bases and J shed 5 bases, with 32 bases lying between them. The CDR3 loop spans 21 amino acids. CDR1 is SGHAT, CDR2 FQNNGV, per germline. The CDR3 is CASSFPIGRTRSGWADNEQFF. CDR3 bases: TGTGCCAGCAGCTTCCCGATAGGACGGACTCGAAGCGGGTGGGCAGACAATGAGCAGTTCTTC.

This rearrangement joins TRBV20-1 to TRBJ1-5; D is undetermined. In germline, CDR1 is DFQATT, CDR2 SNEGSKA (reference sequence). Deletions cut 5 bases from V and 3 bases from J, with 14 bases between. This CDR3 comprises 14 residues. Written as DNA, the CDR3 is TGCAGTGCTCCCAAAGGGCAGTTCAATCAGCCCCAGCATTTT. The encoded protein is CSAPKGQFNQPQHF.

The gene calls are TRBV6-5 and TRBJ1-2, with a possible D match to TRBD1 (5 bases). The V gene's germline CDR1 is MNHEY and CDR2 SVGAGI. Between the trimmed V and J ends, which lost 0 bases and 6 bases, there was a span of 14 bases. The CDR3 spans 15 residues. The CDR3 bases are TGTGCCAGCAGTTACTCGGGGACGGGACTGGATGGCTACACCTTC. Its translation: CASSYSGTGLDGYTF.

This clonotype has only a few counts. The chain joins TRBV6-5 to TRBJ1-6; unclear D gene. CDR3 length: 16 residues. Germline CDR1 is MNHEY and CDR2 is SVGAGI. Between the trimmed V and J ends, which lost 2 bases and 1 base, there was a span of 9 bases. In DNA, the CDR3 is TGTGCCAGCAGTTACGCGCCGATTTCCTATAATTCACCCCTCCACTTT. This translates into CASSYAPISYNSPLHF.

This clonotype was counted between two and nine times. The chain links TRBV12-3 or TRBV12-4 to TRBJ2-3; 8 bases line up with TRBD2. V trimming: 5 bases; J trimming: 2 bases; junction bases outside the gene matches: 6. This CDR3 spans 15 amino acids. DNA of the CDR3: TGTGCCAGCAGTGGACTTAGCGGGGTCACAGATACGCAGTATTTT. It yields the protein CASSGLSGVTDTQYF.

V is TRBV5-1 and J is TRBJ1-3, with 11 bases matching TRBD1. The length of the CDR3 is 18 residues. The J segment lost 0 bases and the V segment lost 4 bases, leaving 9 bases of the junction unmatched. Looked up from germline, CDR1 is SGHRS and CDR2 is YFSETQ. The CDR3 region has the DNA TGCGCCAGCAGCCCCTGGACAGGGGGCGCCGGCTCTGGAAACACCATATATTTT. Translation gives CASSPWTGGAGSGNTIYF.

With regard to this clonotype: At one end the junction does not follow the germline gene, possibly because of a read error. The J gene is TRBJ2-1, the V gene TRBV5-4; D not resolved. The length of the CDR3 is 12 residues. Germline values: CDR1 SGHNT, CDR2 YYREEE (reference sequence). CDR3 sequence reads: CASSLSWAERFF. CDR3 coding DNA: TGTGCCAGCAGCTTGTCCTGGGCTGAGCGGTTCTTC.

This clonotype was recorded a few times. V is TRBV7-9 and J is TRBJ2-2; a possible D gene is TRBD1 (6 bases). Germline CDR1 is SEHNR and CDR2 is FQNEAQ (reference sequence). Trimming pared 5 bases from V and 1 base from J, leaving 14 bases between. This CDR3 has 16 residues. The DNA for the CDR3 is TGTGCCAGCAGCCTAAGAGGGACAAAGAACACCGGGGAGCTGTTTTTT. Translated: CASSLRGTKNTGELFF.

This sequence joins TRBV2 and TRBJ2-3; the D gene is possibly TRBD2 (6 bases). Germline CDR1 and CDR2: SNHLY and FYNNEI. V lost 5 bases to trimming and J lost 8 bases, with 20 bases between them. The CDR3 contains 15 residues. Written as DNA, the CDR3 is TGTGCCAGCAGTTTCTCCAACCCCGGGACTCTTACGCAGTATTTT. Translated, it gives CASSFSNPGTLTQYF.

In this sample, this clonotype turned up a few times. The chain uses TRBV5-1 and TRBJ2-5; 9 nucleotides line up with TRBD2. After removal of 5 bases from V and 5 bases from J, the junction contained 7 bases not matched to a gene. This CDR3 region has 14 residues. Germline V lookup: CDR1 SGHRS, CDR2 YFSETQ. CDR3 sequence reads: CASRPAGGKETQYF. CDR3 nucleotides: TGCGCCAGCAGACCAGCGGGAGGAAAGGAGACCCAGTACTTC.

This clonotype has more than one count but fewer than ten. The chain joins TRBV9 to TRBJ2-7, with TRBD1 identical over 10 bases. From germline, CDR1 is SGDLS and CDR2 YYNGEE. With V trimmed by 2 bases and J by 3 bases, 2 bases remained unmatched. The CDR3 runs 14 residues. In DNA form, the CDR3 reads TGTGCCAGCAGCGTCGACAGGGGGCACTACGAGCAGTACTTC. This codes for CASSVDRGHYEQYF.

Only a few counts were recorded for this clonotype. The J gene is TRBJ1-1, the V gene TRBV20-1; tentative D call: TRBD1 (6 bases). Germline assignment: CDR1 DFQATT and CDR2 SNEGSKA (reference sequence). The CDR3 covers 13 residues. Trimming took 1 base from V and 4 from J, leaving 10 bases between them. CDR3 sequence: CSARVAGATEAFF. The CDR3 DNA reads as TGCAGTGCTAGAGTGGCAGGGGCCACTGAAGCTTTCTTT.

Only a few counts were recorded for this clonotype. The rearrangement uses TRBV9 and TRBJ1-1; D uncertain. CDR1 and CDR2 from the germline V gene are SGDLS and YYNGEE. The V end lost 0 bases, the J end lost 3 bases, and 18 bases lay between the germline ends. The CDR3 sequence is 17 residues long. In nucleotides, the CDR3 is TGTGCCAGCAGCGTAGACGGGTTGCGGAGTGCGGACACTGAAGCTTTCTTT. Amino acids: CASSVDGLRSADTEAFF. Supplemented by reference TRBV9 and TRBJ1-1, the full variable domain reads DSGVTQTPKHLITATGQRVTLRCSPRSGDLSVYWYQQSLDQGLQFLIQYYNGEERAKGNILERFSAQQFPDLHSELNLSSLELGDSALYFCASSVDGLRSADTEAFFGQGTRLTVV.

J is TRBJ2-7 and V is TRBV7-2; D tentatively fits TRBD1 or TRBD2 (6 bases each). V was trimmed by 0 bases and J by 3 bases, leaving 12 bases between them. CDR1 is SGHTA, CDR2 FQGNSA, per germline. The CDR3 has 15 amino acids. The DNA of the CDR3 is TGTGCCAGCAGCTTAGCCGGGGGCGCGCTCTACGAGCAGTACTTC. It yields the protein CASSLAGGALYEQYF. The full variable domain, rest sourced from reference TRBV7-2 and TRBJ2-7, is GAGVSQSPSNKVTEKGKDVELRCDPISGHTALYWYRQSLGQGLEFLIYFQGNSAPDKSGLPSDRFSAERTGGSVSTLTIQRTQQEDSAVYLCASSLAGGALYEQYFGPGTRLTVT.

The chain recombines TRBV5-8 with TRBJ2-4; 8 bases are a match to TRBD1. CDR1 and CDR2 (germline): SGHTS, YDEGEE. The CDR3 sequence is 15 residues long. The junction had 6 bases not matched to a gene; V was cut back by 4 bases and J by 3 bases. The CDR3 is CASSPQGAVKNIQYF. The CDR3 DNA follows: TGTGCCAGCAGCCCTCAGGGGGCCGTCAAAAACATTCAGTACTTC.

In DNA, the CDR3 is TGCAGCGTTCTGGCGGGGGGTCCCTACGAGCAGTACTTC. It translates to CSVLAGGPYEQYF. The V and J genes are TRBV29-1 and TRBJ2-7; TRBD2 agrees at 8 bases. Per germline, CDR1 SQVTM and CDR2 ANQGSEA. V shed 5 bases and J 2 bases; nucleotides not matched to a gene: 5. The CDR3 spans 13 residues.

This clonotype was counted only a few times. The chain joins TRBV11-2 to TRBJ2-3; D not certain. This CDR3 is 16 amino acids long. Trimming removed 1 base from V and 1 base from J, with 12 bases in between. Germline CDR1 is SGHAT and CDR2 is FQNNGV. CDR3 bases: TGTGCCAGCAGCTTAGGGCGCTACGCACGCACAGATACGCAGTATTTT. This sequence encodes CASSLGRYARTDTQYF. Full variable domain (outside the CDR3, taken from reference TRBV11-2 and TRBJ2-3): EAGVAQSPRYKIIEKRQSVAFWCNPISGHATLYWYQQILGQGPKLLIQFQNNGVVDDSQLPKDRFSAERLKGVDSTLKIQPAKLEDSAVYLCASSLGRYARTDTQYFGPGTRLTVL.

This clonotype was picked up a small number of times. The CDR3 DNA is TGTGCCAGCAGTTTATCCCCAGGGTCCGGCTACACCTTC. This sequence encodes CASSLSPGSGYTF. The genes are TRBV27 and TRBJ1-2, with D perhaps TRBD1 (5 bases). The CDR3 loop spans 13 amino acids. Germline CDR1 is MNHEY and CDR2 is SMNVEV (reference sequence). Trimming cost V 0 bases and J 8 bases, with 10 bases left between them.

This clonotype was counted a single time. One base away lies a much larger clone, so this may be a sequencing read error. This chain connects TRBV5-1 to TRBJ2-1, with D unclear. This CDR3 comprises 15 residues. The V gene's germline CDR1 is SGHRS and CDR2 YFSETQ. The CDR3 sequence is CASSLGLAALNEQLF. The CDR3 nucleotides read TGCGCCAGCAGCTTAGGTTTAGCAGCTCTCAATGAGCAGCTCTTC.

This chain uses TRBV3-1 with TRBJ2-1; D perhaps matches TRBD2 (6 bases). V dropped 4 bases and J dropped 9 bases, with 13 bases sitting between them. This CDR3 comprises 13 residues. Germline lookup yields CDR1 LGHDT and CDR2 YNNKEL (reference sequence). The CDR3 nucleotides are TGTGCCAGCAGCCGACTAGTCATGGGTGAGCAGTTCTTC. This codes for CASSRLVMGEQFF.

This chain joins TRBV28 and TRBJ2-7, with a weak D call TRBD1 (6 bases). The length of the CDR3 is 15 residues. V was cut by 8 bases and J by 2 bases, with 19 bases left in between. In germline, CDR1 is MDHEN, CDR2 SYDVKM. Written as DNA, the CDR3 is TGTGCCAGCGGCCAGGGGAGTTATATAACCTACGAGCAGTACTTC. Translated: CASGQGSYITYEQYF.

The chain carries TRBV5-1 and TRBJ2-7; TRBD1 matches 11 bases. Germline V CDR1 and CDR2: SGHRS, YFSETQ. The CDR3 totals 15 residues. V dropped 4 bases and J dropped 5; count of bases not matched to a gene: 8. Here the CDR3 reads CASSIGTGGFDEQYF. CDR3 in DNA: TGCGCCAGCAGCATCGGGACAGGGGGATTCGACGAGCAGTACTTC.

The CDR3 here is CASSPPRQGWETQYF. DNA for the CDR3: TGTGCCAGCAGCCCCCCTAGACAGGGTTGGGAGACCCAGTACTTC. The J gene is TRBJ2-5, the V gene TRBV7-2, with 7 bases matching TRBD1. Germline V gene lookup returns CDR1 SGHTA and CDR2 FQGNSA. Trimming cost V 5 bases and J 5 bases; bases outside gene matches: 11. The CDR3 sequence is 15 residues long.